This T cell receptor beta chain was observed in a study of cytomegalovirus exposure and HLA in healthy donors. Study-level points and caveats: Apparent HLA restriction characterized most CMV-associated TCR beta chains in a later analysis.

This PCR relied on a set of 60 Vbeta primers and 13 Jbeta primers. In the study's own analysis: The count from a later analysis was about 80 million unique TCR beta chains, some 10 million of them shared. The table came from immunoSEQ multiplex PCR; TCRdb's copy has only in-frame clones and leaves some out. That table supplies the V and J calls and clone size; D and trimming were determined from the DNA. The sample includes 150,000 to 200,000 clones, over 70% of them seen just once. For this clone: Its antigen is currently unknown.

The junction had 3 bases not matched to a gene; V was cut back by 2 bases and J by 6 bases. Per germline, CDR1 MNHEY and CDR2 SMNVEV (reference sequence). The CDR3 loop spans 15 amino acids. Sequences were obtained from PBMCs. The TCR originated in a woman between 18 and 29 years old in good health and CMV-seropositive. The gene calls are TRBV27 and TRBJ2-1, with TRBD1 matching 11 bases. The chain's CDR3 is CASSLRTGGSNEQFF. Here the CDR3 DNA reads TGTGCCAGCAGTTTACGGACAGGGGGCTCCAATGAGCAGTTCTTC.